This TCR beta chain came from a study of blood T cell repertoires in COVID-19. Overall study context: Samples came from the United States, Italy and Spain, spanning acute and convalescent COVID-19.

Donors in Cohort 3 counted as recovered after two negative PCRs, clearance, or symptom resolution. This clone was seen a single time. This CDR3 comprises 12 residues. Germline CDR1 reads SNHLY; CDR2 reads FYNNEI. Trimming cost V 7 bases and J 2 bases; bases outside gene matches: 2. Produced via immunoSEQ multiplex PCR; TCRdb's table is partial and in-frame only. The data show about 190,000 clones, about 88% seen once. The sequence was collected from a woman in her twenties or thirties who had recovered from COVID-19. The sequencing input was PBMCs or T cells enriched from blood (not recorded which). The chain couples TRBV2 to TRBJ2-7; TRBD2 aligns across 7 bases. The CDR3 nucleotides read TGTGCCAGCATCGGGGGGACCTACGAGCAGTACTTC. Its protein product is CASIGGTYEQYF.